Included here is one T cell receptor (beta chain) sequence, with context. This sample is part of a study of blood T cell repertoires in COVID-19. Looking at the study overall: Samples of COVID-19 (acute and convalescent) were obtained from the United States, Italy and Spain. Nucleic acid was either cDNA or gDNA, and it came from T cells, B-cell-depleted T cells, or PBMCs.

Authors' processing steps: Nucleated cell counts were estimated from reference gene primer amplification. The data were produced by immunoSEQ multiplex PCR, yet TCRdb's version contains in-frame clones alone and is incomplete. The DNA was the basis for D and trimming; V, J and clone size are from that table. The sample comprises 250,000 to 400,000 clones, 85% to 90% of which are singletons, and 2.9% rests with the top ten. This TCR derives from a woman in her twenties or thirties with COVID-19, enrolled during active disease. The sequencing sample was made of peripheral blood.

The CDR3 DNA reads as TGTGCCAGCAGCTTAGACCCAGGGTCAGATACGCAGTATTTT. Its translation: CASSLDPGSDTQYF. The chain has TRBV7-9 and TRBJ2-3; possible D gene TRBD1, 5 bases. This CDR3 contains 14 residues. The germline gives CDR1 SEHNR, CDR2 FQNEAQ (reference sequence). Trimming left V 1 base short and J 4 bases short, with 9 bases between.